A few counts support the clone carrying this T cell receptor (beta chain). This sample is part of a study of tumor-infiltrating lymphocytes in oesophageal squamous cell carcinoma. TCRdb re-derived calls from the PCR reads in MiXCR, one entry per CDR3 protein. The sample yields around 20,000 distinct CDR3 sequences, roughly 42% seen once. The sequencing input was esophageal tumor tissue. The clonotype comes from a male donor with esophageal squamous cell carcinoma.

CDR3: CASMGHDQETQYF. For the CDR3, the DNA is TGTGCCAGCATGGGTCATGACCAAGAGACCCAGTACTTC. The J gene is TRBJ2-5, the V gene TRBV2; D gene unclear. Germline V gene data show CDR1 as SNHLY and CDR2 as FYNNEI. The CDR3 loop spans 13 amino acids. V lost 7 bases to trimming and J lost 0 bases, with 9 bases between them.